This record looks at one T cell receptor (beta chain) sequence and its context. What it binds is unknown. The sample belongs to a study of cytomegalovirus exposure and HLA in healthy donors. The donors, nominally healthy at sampling, likely had unrecorded immune exposures. The PCR was carried out with 60 Vbeta primers and 13 Jbeta primers. Method: immunoSEQ multiplex PCR; TCRdb's copy keeps in-frame clones and lacks some. The sample has some 130,000 clones, around 79% seen once. Study-wide results and limits: The authors reported that TCR beta sequences could predict HLA-A and HLA-B alleles. These predictions were accurate for most subjects in the first cohort.

Germline lookup yields CDR1 SGHRS and CDR2 YFSETQ. V shed 3 bases and J 5 bases; nucleotides not matched to a gene: 8. This CDR3 has 16 amino acids. The J gene is TRBJ1-1, the V gene TRBV5-1, with TRBD1 matching over 12 bases. The source is a man between 18 and 29 years old in good health and CMV-seronegative. Sequenced: PBMCs. CDR3 residues: CASSWGQGAGRTEAFF. CDR3 nucleotide sequence: TGCGCCAGCAGCTGGGGACAGGGGGCGGGGAGGACTGAAGCTTTCTTT. The full variable domain, rest sourced from reference TRBV5-1 and TRBJ1-1, is KAGVTQTPRYLIKTRGQQVTLSCSPISGHRSVSWYQQTPGQGLQFLFEYFSETQRNKGNFPGRFSGRQFSNSRSEMNVSTLELGDSALYLCASSWGQGAGRTEAFFGQGTRLTVV.